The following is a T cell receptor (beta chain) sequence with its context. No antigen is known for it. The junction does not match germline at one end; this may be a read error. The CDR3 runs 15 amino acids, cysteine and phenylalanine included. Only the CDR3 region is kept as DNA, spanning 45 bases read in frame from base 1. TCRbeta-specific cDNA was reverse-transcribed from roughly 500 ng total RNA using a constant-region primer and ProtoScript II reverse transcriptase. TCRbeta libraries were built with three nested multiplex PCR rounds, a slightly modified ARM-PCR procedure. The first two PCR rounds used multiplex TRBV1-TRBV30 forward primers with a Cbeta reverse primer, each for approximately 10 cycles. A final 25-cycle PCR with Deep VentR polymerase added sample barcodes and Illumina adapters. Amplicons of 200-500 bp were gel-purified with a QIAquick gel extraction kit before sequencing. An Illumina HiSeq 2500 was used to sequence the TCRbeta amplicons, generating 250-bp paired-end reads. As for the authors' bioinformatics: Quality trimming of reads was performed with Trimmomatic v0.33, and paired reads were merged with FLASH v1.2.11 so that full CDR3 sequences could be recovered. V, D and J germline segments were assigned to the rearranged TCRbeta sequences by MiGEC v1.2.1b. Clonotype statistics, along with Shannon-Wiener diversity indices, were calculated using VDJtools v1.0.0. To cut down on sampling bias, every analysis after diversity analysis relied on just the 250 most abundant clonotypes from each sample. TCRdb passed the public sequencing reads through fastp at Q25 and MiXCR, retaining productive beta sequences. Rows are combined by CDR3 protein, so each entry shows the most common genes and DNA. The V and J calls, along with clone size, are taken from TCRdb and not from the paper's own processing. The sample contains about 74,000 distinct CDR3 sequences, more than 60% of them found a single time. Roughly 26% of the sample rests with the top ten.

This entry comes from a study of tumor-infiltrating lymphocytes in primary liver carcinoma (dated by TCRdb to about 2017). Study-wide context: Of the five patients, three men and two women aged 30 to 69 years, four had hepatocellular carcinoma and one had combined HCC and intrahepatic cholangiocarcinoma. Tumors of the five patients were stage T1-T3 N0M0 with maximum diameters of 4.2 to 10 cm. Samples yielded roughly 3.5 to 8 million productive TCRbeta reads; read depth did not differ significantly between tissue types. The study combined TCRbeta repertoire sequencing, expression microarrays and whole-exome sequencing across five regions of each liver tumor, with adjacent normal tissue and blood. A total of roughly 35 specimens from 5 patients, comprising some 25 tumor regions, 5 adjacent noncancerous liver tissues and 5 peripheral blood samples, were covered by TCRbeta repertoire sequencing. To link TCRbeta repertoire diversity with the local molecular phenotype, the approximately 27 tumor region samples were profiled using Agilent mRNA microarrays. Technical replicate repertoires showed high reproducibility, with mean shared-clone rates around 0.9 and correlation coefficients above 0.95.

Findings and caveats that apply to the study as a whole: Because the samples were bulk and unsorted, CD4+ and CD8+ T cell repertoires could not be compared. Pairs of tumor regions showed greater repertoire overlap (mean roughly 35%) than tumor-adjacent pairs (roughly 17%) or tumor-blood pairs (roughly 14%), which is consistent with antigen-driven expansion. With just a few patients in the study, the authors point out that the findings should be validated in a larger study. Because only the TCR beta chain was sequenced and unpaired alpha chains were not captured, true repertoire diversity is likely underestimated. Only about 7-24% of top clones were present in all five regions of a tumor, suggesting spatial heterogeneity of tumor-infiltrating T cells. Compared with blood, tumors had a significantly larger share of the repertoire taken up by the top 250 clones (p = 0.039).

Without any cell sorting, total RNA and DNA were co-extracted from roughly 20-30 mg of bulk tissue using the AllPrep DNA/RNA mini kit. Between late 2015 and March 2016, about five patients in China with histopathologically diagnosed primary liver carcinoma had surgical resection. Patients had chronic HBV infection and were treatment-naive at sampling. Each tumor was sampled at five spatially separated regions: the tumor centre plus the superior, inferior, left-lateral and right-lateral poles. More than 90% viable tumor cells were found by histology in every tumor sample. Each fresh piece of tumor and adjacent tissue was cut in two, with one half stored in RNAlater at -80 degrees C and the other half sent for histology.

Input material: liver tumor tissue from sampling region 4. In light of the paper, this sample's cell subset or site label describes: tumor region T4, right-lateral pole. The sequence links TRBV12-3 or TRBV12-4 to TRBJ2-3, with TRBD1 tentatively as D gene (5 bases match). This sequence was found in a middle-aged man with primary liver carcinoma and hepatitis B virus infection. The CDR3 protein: CASTQQCSQTATQYF. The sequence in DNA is TGTGCCAGCACCCAACAGTGTAGCCAGACAGCTACGCAGTATTTT.